The 9 T cell receptor beta chains presented below share a single source sample, sequenced in a study of T cell responses to AZD1222 COVID-19 vaccine. Measured with immunoSEQ multiplex PCR; TCRdb has only the in-frame clones, and not every one. This table holds some 99,000 clones, roughly 90% found once. The sample in question was peripheral blood, obtained 28 days after the second AZD1222 dose. These receptors were taken from an adult who received the AZD1222 COVID-19 vaccine.

The chain employs TRBV9 and TRBJ2-5; TRBD2 matches 15 bases. The CDR3 extends over 16 amino acids. V trimming: 4 bases; J trimming: 7 bases; junction bases outside the gene matches: 8. Germline V CDR1 and CDR2: SGDLS, YYNGEE. CDR3: CASSSRTSGRGGTQYF. For the CDR3, the DNA is TGTGCCAGCAGCTCCAGGACTAGCGGGAGGGGAGGGACCCAGTACTTC. Supplemented by reference TRBV9 and TRBJ2-5, the full variable domain reads DSGVTQTPKHLITATGQRVTLRCSPRSGDLSVYWYQQSLDQGLQFLIQYYNGEERAKGNILERFSAQQFPDLHSELNLSSLELGDSALYFCASSSRTSGRGGTQYFGPGTRLLVL.

The chain links TRBV2 to TRBJ1-2; no clear D gene. The CDR3 is 13 residues long. The V end was cut by 4 bases, the J end by 4 bases, with 10 bases between. Germline CDR1 reads SNHLY; CDR2 reads FYNNEI. CDR3 protein: CASSGRESYGYTF. The CDR3 DNA sequence: TGTGCCAGCAGTGGACGAGAAAGCTATGGCTACACCTTC.

The V and J genes are TRBV7-8 and TRBJ1-2, with 7 bases aligning to TRBD1. Germline V lookup: CDR1 SGHVS, CDR2 FQNEAQ. The CDR3 runs to 13 residues. The junction had 4 bases not matched to a gene; V was cut back by 5 bases and J by 4 bases. CDR3 sequence reads: CASSATGPYGYTF. The DNA of the CDR3 is TGTGCCAGCAGCGCGACAGGGCCCTATGGCTACACCTTC.

The chain links TRBV4-2 to TRBJ1-1; D might be TRBD1 (5 bases). V dropped 1 base and J dropped 4 bases, with 10 bases sitting between them. CDR3 length equals 14 residues. Germline CDR1 LGHNA, CDR2 YNFKEQ. Here the CDR3 DNA reads TGTGCCAGCAGCCAAGTTCAGGGAGGCACTGAAGCTTTCTTT. It encodes CASSQVQGGTEAFF.

CDR3 loop: CSVIQGTNEKLFF. In nucleotides, the CDR3 is TGCAGCGTGATACAGGGTACTAATGAAAAACTGTTTTTT. This sequence joins TRBV29-1 and TRBJ1-4, with D perhaps matching TRBD1 (6 bases). Trimming stripped 6 bases from V and 2 bases from J, with 10 bases between. The CDR3 covers 13 residues. The germline V gene encodes CDR1 SQVTM and CDR2 ANQGSEA.

The V call is TRBV5-6, the J call TRBJ1-1, with 9 bases lining up with TRBD1. V lost 2 bases and J lost 6; bases outside the gene matches: 11. The CDR3 consists of 16 residues. Per the germline V gene, CDR1 is SGHDT and CDR2 is YYEEEE. The CDR3 coding sequence is TGTGCCAGCAGCTTACAAACTTGGGGACAGGGTCCTGAAGCTTTCTTT. It specifies CASSLQTWGQGPEAFF.

The chain combines TRBV25-1 with TRBJ2-1, with 9 bases that match TRBD2. CDR1 is MGHDK, CDR2 SYGVNS, per germline. CDR3 length equals 16 residues. V dropped 6 bases and J dropped 5; count of bases not matched to a gene: 11. The CDR3 here is CASRGTSPLGDNEQFF. The CDR3 region has the DNA TGTGCCAGCAGGGGGACTAGCCCATTAGGGGACAATGAGCAGTTCTTC.

This chain links TRBV7-8 with TRBJ1-2, with 7 bases identical to TRBD1. Germline CDR1 SGHVS, CDR2 FQNEAQ. V was clipped by 5 bases and J by 2 bases; unmatched bases: 8. The CDR3 is made up of 15 amino acids. CDR3 in amino acids: CASSPQGVLNYGYTF. The CDR3 DNA follows: TGTGCCAGCAGCCCCCAGGGGGTACTAAACTATGGCTACACCTTC.

In DNA, the CDR3 is TGTGCTAGTGGTTTGGTAGGACAGGGGTCCTGGGGTGAGCAGTTCTTC. This gives the protein CASGLVGQGSWGEQFF. V gene TRBV12-5 combines with J gene TRBJ2-1, with 9 bases matching TRBD1. CDR3 length: 16 residues. The V and J ends lost 0 bases and 9 bases, in that order; junction bases with no gene match: 9. The germline CDR1 and CDR2 sequences are LGHNT and FRNRAP.